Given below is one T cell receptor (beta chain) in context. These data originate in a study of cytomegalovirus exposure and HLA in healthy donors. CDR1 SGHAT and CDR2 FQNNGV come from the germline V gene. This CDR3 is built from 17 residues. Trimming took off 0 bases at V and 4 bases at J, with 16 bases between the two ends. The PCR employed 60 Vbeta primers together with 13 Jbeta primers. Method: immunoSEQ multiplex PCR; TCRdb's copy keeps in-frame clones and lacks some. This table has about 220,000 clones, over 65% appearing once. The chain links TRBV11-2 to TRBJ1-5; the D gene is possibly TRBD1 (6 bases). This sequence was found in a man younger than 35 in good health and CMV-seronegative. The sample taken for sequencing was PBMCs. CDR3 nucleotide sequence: TGTGCCAGCAGCTTAGATCGATATACAGGGCCGAATCAGCCCCAGCATTTT. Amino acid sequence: CASSLDRYTGPNQPQHF.